The sequence of this T cell receptor (beta chain) was determined in a study of cytomegalovirus exposure and HLA in healthy donors. CDR3 length: 14 residues. Looked up from germline, CDR1 is MDHEN and CDR2 is SYDVKM. The V end lost 7 bases, the J end lost 5 bases, and 15 bases lay between the germline ends. Profiling relied on immunoSEQ multiplex PCR, and the TCRdb table lists in-frame clones only, not all of them. The data show 200,000 to 250,000 clones, with roughly 85% seen just once and 5.5% to 6.5% held by the top ten. The specimen sequenced was PBMCs. The chain carries TRBV28 and TRBJ1-5; D remains ambiguous. This clonotype was obtained from a woman aged 18-35 years in good health and CMV-seronegative. The CDR3 coding sequence is TGTGCCAGCACTCCCCGGCAGGAAGATCAGCCCCAGCATTTT. This sequence encodes CASTPRQEDQPQHF.